One sample yielded the 9 T cell receptor beta chains listed below, sequenced in a study of blood T cell repertoires in COVID-19 (dated by TCRdb to about 2020). Library preparation was by the immunoSEQ multiplex PCR assay. The immuneACCESS repertoire file appears here via TCRdb, limited to in-frame rearrangements. These files lack a portion of the clones; in checked studies, under half of the deficit traces to unresolved V genes, and the cause of the others is not known. Within this sample are some 69,000 clones, with under 85% of them counted one time only. Clones ranked in the top ten supply 16% of the sample. Sample: peripheral blood. Receptors were obtained from a man in his sixties with acute or convalescent COVID-19.

Only a few counts were recorded for this clone. The rearrangement uses TRBV14 and TRBJ1-1, with D tentatively TRBD1 (5 bases). Germline assignment: CDR1 SGHDN and CDR2 FVKESK. The CDR3 is 17 residues long. Trimming cost V 0 bases and J 3 bases, with 17 bases left between them. In DNA form, the CDR3 reads TGTGCCAGCAGCCAAGAACCCCCCGGGTGGGGGGACACTGAAGCTTTCTTT. This encodes CASSQEPPGWGDTEAFF. The whole variable domain, remainder taken from reference TRBV14 and TRBJ1-1, is EAGVTQFPSHSVIEKGQTVTLRCDPISGHDNLYWYRRVMGKEIKFLLHFVKESKQDESGMPNNRFLAERTGGTYSTLKVQPAELEDSGVYFCASSQEPPGWGDTEAFFGQGTRLTVV.

This clone is classed as medium-sized. This chain uses TRBV29-1 with TRBJ2-1, with a possible D match to TRBD2 (5 bases). The CDR3 runs 12 residues. V lost 7 bases and J lost 9, with 16 bases in between. Looked up from germline, CDR1 is SQVTM and CDR2 is ANQGSEA. CDR3 sequence: CSGLALLGEQFF. CDR3 nucleotide sequence: TGCAGCGGCCTAGCACTACTGGGTGAGCAGTTCTTC.

The chain has TRBV18 and TRBJ1-6, with TRBD1 identical over 11 bases. In germline, CDR1 is KGHSH, CDR2 LQKENI. V was clipped by 2 bases and J by 10 bases; unmatched bases: 4. CDR3 length: 15 amino acids. CDR3 loop: CASSPRGQGDSPLHF. The CDR3 DNA reads as TGTGCCAGCTCACCAAGGGGACAGGGGGACTCACCCCTCCACTTT.

The chain recombines TRBV3-1 (or the pseudogene TRBV3-2) with TRBJ2-5, with D perhaps TRBD2 (6 bases). Between the trimmed V and J ends, which lost 1 base and 2 bases, there was a span of 14 bases. This CDR3 contains 16 residues. Germline CDR1 reads LGHDT; CDR2 reads YNNKEL (reference sequence). CDR3 sequence (DNA): TGTGCCAGCAGCCAAGGTAGTCGGGGGTCACAAGAGACCCAGTACTTC. Translation gives CASSQGSRGSQETQYF.

The V call is TRBV10-3, the J call TRBJ1-2; TRBD1 matches at 9 bases. J gave up 5 bases and V 7 bases, and 17 bases lay outside the gene matches. Germline CDR1 ENHRY, CDR2 SYGVKD. CDR3 length: 17 amino acids. In DNA, the CDR3 is TGTGCCATCACCGGCACAGGGGGCGCGGGAGGGTCTTATGGCTACACCTTC. Translation gives CAITGTGGAGGSYGYTF.

The chain is built from TRBV19 and TRBJ2-1, with TRBD2 identical over 12 bases. This CDR3 region has 17 residues. CDR1 and CDR2 (germline): LNHDA, SQIVND (reference sequence). V shed 1 base and J 6 bases; nucleotides not matched to a gene: 7. The CDR3 reads CASSIVTSGGLTNEQFF. CDR3 in DNA: TGTGCCAGTAGTATAGTGACTAGCGGGGGCCTAACCAATGAGCAGTTCTTC.

This sequence joins TRBV27 and TRBJ2-1, with D possibly TRBD2 on 7 matching bases. Per germline, CDR1 MNHEY and CDR2 SMNVEV (reference sequence). V was pared by 10 bases and J by 3 bases, with 19 bases between. The CDR3 runs 15 residues. This chain's CDR3 is CATDRGGDRYNEQFF. Written as DNA, the CDR3 is TGTGCCACCGATAGGGGGGGGGACCGCTACAATGAGCAGTTCTTC.

This chain links TRBV6-5 with TRBJ1-1, with a tentative D call TRBD1 (6 bases). V lost 4 bases and J 5 bases, leaving 17 bases between the germline ends. This CDR3 is built from 15 residues. Germline V CDR1 and CDR2: MNHEY, SVGAGI. The CDR3 here is CASSSPGQPRTEAFF. The CDR3 coding sequence is TGTGCCAGCAGTTCTCCTGGACAGCCGAGAACTGAAGCTTTCTTT.

This clone has only a few counts. V gene TRBV7-2 combines with J gene TRBJ2-4; possibly TRBD1 for D (5 bases). Germline values: CDR1 SGHTA, CDR2 FQGNSA. Trimming removed 5 bases from V and 6 bases from J, with 8 bases in between. This CDR3 is 12 amino acids long. For the CDR3, the DNA is TGTGCCAGCAGCCCAGGGCTAAACATTCAGTACTTC. As protein: CASSPGLNIQYF.